This TCR beta chain is drawn from a study of vaccination and CD4 T cells after COVID-19. This clonotype turned up a few times. The antigen is unknown. The CDR3 has 13 amino acids. Germline CDR1 reads DFQATT; CDR2 reads SNEGSKA (reference sequence). V lost 2 bases and J lost 0, with 7 bases in between. Points from the study as a whole: Spike mono-reactivity applied to 304 of 307 vaccine-specific clones detected in convalescent patients.

Cultured CD4+ T-cell DNA underwent Oncomine TCR Beta short-read sequencing. TCRdb reprocessed the PCR reads via MiXCR and lists one record per CDR3 protein. The sample has 9,000 to 15,000 distinct CDR3 sequences, approximately 53% seen once; the top ten hold about 30%. Documented treatment: approximately nine-day PBMC culture with coronavirus spike peptide pools or control peptides (ViraFEST assay). The cultures had half their medium swapped for fresh IL-2 medium on days 3 and 7. The sample comprised CD4+ T cells from blood, cultured in vitro. The chain uses TRBV20-1 and TRBJ1-2; no firm D call. This clonotype was sampled from a human donor who had recovered from COVID-19. The CDR3 sequence is CSARRGANYGYTF. DNA of the CDR3: TGCAGTGCTAGACGGGGAGCTAACTATGGCTACACCTTC.